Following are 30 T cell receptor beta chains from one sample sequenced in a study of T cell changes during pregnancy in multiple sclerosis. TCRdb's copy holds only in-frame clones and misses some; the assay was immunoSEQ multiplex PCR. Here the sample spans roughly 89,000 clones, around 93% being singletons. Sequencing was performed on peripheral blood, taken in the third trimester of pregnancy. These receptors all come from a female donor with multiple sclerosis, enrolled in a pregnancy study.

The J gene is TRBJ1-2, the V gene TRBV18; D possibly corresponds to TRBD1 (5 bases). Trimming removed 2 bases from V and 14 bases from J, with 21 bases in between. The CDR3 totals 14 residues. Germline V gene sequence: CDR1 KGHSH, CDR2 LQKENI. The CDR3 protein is CASSPTGRDSAVTF. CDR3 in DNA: TGTGCCAGCTCACCAACGGGTAGGGACTCCGCGGTAACCTTC.

CDR3 in amino acids: CASSSPSGRGRDNEQFF. In nucleotides, the CDR3 is TGTGCCAGCAGCTCCCCTAGCGGGAGGGGCCGGGACAATGAGCAGTTCTTC. This chain links TRBV5-4 with TRBJ2-1; TRBD2 aligns across 12 bases. Germline loops: CDR1 SGHNT, CDR2 YYREEE (reference sequence). This CDR3 contains 17 residues. With 3 bases clipped from V and 5 bases from J, the junction kept 9 bases outside the gene matches.

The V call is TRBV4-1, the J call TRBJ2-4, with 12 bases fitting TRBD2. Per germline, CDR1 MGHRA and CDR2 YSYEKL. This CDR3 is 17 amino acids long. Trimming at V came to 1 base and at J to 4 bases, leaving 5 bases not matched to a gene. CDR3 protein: CASSQARLAGEKNIQYF. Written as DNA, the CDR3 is TGCGCCAGCAGCCAAGCAAGACTAGCGGGAGAGAAAAACATTCAGTACTTC.

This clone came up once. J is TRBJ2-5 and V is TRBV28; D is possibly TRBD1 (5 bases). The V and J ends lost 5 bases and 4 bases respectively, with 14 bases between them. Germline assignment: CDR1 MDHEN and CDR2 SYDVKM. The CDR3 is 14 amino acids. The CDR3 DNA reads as TGTGCCAGCAGTCCAGTGGCAGGGCGAGAGACCCAGTACTTC. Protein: CASSPVAGRETQYF.

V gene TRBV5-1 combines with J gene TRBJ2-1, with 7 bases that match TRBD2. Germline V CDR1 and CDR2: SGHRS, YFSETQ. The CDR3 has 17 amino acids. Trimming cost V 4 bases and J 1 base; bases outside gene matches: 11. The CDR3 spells CASSTGTNPGSYNEQFF. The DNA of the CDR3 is TGCGCCAGCAGCACCGGGACTAACCCGGGGTCCTACAATGAGCAGTTCTTC.

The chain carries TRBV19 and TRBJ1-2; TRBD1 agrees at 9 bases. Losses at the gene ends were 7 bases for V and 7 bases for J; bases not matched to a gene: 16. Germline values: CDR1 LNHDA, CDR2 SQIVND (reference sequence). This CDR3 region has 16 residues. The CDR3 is CASIRTGAIFYGGYTF. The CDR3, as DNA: TGTGCCAGTATACGGACAGGGGCTATTTTCTACGGTGGCTACACCTTC.

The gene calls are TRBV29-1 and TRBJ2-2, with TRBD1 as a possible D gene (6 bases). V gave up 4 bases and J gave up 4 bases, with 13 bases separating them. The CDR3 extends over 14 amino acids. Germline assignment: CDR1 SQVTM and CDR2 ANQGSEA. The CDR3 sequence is CSVGGGEGTGELFF. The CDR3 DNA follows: TGCAGCGTTGGAGGGGGAGAGGGCACCGGGGAGCTGTTTTTT.

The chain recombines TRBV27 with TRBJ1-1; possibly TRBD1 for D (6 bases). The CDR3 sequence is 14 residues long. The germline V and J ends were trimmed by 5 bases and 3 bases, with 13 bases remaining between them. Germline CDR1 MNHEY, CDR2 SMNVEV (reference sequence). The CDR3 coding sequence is TGTGCCAGCAGTAAACAGGGTTTGGACACTGAAGCTTTCTTT. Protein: CASSKQGLDTEAFF.

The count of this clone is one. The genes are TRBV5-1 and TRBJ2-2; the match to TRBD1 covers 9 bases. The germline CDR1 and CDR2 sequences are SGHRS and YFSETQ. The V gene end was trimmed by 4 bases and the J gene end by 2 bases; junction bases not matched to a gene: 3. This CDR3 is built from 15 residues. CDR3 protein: CASSTGQGNTGELFF. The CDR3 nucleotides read TGCGCCAGCAGCACGGGACAGGGAAACACCGGGGAGCTGTTTTTT. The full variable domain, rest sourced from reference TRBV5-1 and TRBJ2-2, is KAGVTQTPRYLIKTRGQQVTLSCSPISGHRSVSWYQQTPGQGLQFLFEYFSETQRNKGNFPGRFSGRQFSNSRSEMNVSTLELGDSALYLCASSTGQGNTGELFFGEGSRLTVL.

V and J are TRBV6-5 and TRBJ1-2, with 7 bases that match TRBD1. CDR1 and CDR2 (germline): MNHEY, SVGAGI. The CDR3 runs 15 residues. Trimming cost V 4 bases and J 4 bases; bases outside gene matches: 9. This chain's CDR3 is CASSSPRQGVYGYTF. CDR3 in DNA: TGTGCCAGCAGTTCACCCAGACAGGGCGTCTATGGCTACACCTTC.

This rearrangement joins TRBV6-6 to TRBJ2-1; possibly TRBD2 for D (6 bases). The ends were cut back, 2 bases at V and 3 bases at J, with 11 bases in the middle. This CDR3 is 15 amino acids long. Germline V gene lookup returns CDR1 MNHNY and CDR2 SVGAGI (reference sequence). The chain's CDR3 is CASSYQDGGYNEQFF. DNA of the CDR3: TGTGCCAGCAGTTACCAGGACGGGGGCTACAATGAGCAGTTCTTC.

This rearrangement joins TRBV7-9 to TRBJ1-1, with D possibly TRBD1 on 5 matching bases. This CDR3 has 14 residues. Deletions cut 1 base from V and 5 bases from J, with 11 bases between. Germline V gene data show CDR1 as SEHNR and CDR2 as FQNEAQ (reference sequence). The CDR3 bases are TGTGCCAGCAGCTTAGGCGGGGGGGGGACTGAAGCTTTCTTT. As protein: CASSLGGGGTEAFF. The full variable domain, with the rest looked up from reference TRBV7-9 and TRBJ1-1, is DTGVSQNPRHKITKRGQNVTFRCDPISEHNRLYWYRQTLGQGPEFLTYFQNEAQLEKSRLLSDRFSAERPKGSFSTLEIQRTEQGDSAMYLCASSLGGGGTEAFFGQGTRLTVV.

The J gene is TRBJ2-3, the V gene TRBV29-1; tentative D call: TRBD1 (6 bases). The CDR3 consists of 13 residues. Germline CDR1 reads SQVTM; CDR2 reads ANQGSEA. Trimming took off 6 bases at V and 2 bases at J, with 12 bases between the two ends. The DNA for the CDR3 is TGCAGCGTCAAACAGGGTTTCACAGATACGCAGTATTTT. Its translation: CSVKQGFTDTQYF.

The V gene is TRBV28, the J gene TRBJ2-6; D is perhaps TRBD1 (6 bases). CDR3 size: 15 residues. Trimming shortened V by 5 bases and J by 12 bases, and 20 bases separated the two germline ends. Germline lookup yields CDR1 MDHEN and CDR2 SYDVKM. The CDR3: CASSIDRPMYGVLTF. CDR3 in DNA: TGTGCCAGCAGTATCGACAGGCCTATGTATGGCGTCCTGACTTTC. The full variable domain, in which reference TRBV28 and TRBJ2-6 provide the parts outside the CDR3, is DVKVTQSSRYLVKRTGEKVFLECVQDMDHENMFWYRQDPGLGLRLIYFSYDVKMKEKGDIPEGYSVSREKKERFSLILESASTNQTSMYLCASSIDRPMYGVLTFGAGSRLTVL.

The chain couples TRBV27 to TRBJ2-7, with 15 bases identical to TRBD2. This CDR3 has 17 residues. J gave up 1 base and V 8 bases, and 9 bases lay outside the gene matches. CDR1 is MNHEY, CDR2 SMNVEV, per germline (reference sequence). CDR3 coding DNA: TGTGCCAGCCACTCCGGGACTAGCGGGAGGAGTTCCTACGAGCAGTACTTC. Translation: CASHSGTSGRSSYEQYF.

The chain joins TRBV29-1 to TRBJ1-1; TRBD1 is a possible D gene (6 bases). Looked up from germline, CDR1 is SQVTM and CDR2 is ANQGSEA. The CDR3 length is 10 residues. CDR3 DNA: TGCGGGGGGGCCAACACTGAAGCTTTCTTT. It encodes CGGANTEAFF.

CDR3 in amino acids: CATSNKAAASYTF. CDR3 in DNA: TGTGCCACCAGCAACAAGGCTGCGGCTAGCTACACCTTC. This chain uses TRBV15 with TRBJ1-2; D is uncertain. V lost 4 bases and J 9 bases, leaving 15 bases between the germline ends. Germline CDR1 and CDR2: LNHNV and YYDKDF (reference sequence). The CDR3 is made up of 13 amino acids.

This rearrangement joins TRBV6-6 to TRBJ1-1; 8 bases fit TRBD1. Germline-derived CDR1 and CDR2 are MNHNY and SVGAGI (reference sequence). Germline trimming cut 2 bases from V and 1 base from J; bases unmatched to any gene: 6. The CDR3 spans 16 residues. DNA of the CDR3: TGTGCCAGCAGTTACCGATCCGGGACAGGGAACACTGAAGCTTTCTTT. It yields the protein CASSYRSGTGNTEAFF.

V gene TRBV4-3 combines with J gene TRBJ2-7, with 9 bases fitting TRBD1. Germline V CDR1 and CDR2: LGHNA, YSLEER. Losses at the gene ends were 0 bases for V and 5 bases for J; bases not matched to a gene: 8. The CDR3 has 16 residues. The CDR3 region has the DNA TGCGCCAGCAGCCAAGACTACCGACAGGGGGGTAACGAGCAGTACTTC. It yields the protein CASSQDYRQGGNEQYF.

The CDR3 DNA reads as TGTGCCAGCAGCTGGACTAGCGGTTCCTACGAGCAGTACTTC. Amino acid sequence: CASSWTSGSYEQYF. J is TRBJ2-7 and V is TRBV27; TRBD2 matches 10 bases. Germline V CDR1 and CDR2: MNHEY, SMNVEV (reference sequence). This CDR3 has 14 residues. After removal of 6 bases from V and 1 base from J, the junction contained 3 bases not matched to a gene.

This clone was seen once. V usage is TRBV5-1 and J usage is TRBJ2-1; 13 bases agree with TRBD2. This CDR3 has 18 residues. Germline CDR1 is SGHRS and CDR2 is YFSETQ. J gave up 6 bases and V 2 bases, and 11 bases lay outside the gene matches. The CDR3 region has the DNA TGCGCCAGCAGCTTCGGGCTAACAACTAGCGGGAGGGCCAATGAGCAGTTCTTC. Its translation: CASSFGLTTSGRANEQFF.

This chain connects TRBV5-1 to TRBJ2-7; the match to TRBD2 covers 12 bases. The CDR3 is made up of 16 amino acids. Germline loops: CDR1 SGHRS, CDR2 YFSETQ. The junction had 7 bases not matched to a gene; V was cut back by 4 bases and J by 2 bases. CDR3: CASSLTSGSRPYEQYF. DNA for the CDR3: TGCGCCAGCAGCCTGACTAGCGGGAGTCGTCCCTACGAGCAGTACTTC.

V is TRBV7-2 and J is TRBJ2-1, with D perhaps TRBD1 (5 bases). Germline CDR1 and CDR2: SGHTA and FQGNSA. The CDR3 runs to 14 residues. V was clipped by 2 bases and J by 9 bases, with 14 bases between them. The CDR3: CASSLQQAKGEQFF. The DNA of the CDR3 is TGTGCCAGCAGCTTACAACAGGCGAAGGGTGAGCAGTTCTTC.

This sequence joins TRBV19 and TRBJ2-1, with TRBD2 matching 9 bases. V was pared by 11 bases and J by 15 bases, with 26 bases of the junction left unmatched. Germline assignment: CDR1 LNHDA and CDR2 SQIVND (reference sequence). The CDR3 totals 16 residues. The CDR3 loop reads CASNREASGKTSTRFF. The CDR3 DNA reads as TGTGCCTCAAACAGGGAGGCTAGCGGGAAGACTTCCACAAGGTTCTTC.

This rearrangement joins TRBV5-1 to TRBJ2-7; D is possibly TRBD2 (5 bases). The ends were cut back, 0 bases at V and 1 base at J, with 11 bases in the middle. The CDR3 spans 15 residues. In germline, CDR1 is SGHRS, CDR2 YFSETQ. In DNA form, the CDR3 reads TGCGCCAGCAGCTTGGACAGCCGGGGATCCTACGAGCAGTACTTC. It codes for CASSLDSRGSYEQYF.

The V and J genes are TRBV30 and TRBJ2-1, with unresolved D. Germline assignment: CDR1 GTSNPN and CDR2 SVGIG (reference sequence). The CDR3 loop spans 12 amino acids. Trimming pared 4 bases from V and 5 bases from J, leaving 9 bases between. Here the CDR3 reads CAWIRANNEQFF. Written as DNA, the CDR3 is TGTGCCTGGATCCGAGCAAACAATGAGCAGTTCTTC.

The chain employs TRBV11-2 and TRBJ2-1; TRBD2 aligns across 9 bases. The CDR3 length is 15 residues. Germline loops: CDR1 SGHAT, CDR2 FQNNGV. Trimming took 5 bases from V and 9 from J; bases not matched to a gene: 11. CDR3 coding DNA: TGTGCCAGCAGCCCTGGGCTAGCGGGACACGGTGAGCAGTTCTTC. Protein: CASSPGLAGHGEQFF.

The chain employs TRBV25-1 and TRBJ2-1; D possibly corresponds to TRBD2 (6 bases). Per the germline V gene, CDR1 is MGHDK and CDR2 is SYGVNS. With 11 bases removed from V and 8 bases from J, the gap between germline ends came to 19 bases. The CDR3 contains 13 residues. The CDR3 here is CASATGGIYEQFF. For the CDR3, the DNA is TGTGCCTCAGCCACAGGCGGGATCTATGAGCAGTTCTTC.

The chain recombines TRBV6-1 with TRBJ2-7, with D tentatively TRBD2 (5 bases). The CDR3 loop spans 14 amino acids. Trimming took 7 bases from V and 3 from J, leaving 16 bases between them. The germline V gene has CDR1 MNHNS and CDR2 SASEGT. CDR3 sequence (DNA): TGTGCCAGCATCAAGAGGACTGATGACTACGAGCAGTACTTC. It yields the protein CASIKRTDDYEQYF.

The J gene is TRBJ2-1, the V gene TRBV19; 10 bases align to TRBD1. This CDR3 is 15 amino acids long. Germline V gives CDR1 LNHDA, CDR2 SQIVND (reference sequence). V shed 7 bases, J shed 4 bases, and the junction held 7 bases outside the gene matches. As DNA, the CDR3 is TGTGCCAGTACTTTAGGACAGGGGGTTTACAATGAGCAGTTCTTC. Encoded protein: CASTLGQGVYNEQFF.